Listed below are T cell receptor beta chains from one sample, sequenced in a study of blood T cell repertoires in COVID-19. Repertoires were generated with immunoSEQ multiplex PCR, while TCRdb's copy carries only in-frame clones and drops some. This sample has 83,000 or so clones, with approximately 86% found just once. The material sequenced was peripheral blood. The receptor source for this set is a man aged 80 or over with active or convalescent COVID-19. Each CDR3 is given with its conserved first and last residue. Fields, in order: V gene, D gene, clone size, J gene, CDR3 length, CDR3 DNA, CDR3 protein. The D gene is left open where the match is weak. Clone size is not always given. Where it is, it says once, few, many or a class for expanded clones.

>TRBV7-3|TRBD1|.|TRBJ1-1|15
TGTGCCAGCAGCTTAACAGGACAGGGGAACACTGAAGCTTTCTTT
CASSLTGQGNTEAFF
>TRBV3-1/TRBV3-2|TRBD1|.|TRBJ1-6|16
TGTGCCAGCAGCCAGAACTCAGGGGGCAGCCGTGGGGCCCTCCACTTT
CASSQNSGGSRGALHF
>TRBV6-5|.|.|TRBJ1-5|13
TGTGCCAGCAGAGGAGACCTGGGTCAGCCCCAGCATTTT
CASRGDLGQPQHF
>TRBV19|TRBD1|.|TRBJ1-5|14
TGTGCCAGTAGTACCGACAGGGTAAATCAGCCCCAGCATTTT
CASSTDRVNQPQHF
>TRBV30|TRBD2|.|TRBJ2-1|17
TGTGCCTGGAGGCCTAGCGGGTCCTTGGGGTCCTACAATGAGCAGTTCTTC
CAWRPSGSLGSYNEQFF
>TRBV2|TRBD1|.|TRBJ2-1|15
TGTGCCAGCAGTCGGACAGGGAGCTCCTACAATGAGCAGTTCTTC
CASSRTGSSYNEQFF
>TRBV6-5|.|.|TRBJ2-2|12
TGTGCCAGCAGTACATTTACCGGGGAGCTGTTTTTT
CASSTFTGELFF
>TRBV7-6|TRBD2|.|TRBJ2-5|14
TGTGCCAGCAGCGGGACTAGCGGGGTGGAGACCCAGTACTTC
CASSGTSGVETQYF
>TRBV6-5|.|.|TRBJ1-2|12
TGTGCCAGCAGGAGTCTCAACTATGGCTACACCTTC
CASRSLNYGYTF
>TRBV6-1|.|.|TRBJ2-4|14
TGTGCCAGCAGTGAAGCGCTCCAGGGGCGGATTCAGTACTTC
CASSEALQGRIQYF
>TRBV16|TRBD1|.|TRBJ1-4|15
TGTGCCAGCAGCCAATGGGACAGGGAGGAAGAAAAACTGTTTTTT
CASSQWDREEEKLFF
>TRBV27|TRBD2|few|TRBJ2-5|14
TGTGCCAGCAGGGTACTAGCGGGGAAAGAGACCCAGTACTTC
CASRVLAGKETQYF
>TRBV6-2/TRBV6-3|.|.|TRBJ2-5|18
TGTGCCAGCAGTTACTCCAAGGGGTCCCAGGGGTCACGAGAGACCCAGTACTTC
CASSYSKGSQGSRETQYF
>TRBV27|TRBD1|.|TRBJ1-5|14
TGTGCCAGCAGATCGGGACAGTATAATCAGCCCCAGCATTTT
CASRSGQYNQPQHF
>TRBV29-1|TRBD2|.|TRBJ2-1|14
TGCAGCGTTTGGACTAGCGGGGGCTACAATGAGCAGTTCTTC
CSVWTSGGYNEQFF
>TRBV11-2|.|.|TRBJ2-3|14
TGTGCCAGCACCTCTGTCAGTGGGCGAGATACGCAGTATTTT
CASTSVSGRDTQYF
>TRBV20-1|.|.|TRBJ1-1|11
TGCAGTGCCAAGAGGCAGACTGAAGCTTTCTTT
CSAKRQTEAFF
>TRBV21-1|.|.|TRBJ2-4|14
TGTGCCAGCAGCAATGCTAGAGCCAAAAACATTCAGTACTTC
CASSNARAKNIQYF
>TRBV15|TRBD1|.|TRBJ2-1|17
TGTGCCACCAGCTACTCGACAGGGTTATTAGGGATGGGTGAGCAGTTCTTC
CATSYSTGLLGMGEQFF
>TRBV21-1|.|.|TRBJ2-3|12
TGTGCCAGCGAGGGGACAGCGGATACGCAGTATTTT
CASEGTADTQYF
>TRBV15|.|.|TRBJ1-5|16
TGTGCCACCAGCAGAGATCTTCCAGATAGCAATCAGCCCCAGCATTTT
CATSRDLPDSNQPQHF
>TRBV5-5|.|.|TRBJ2-5|14
TGTGCCAGCAGCTTGGCCGAGCTTCAAGAGACCCAGTACTTC
CASSLAELQETQYF
>TRBV19|TRBD2|.|TRBJ2-2|16
TGTGCCAGTATCGATAGCGGGAGCAAGAACACCGGGGAGCTGTTTTTT
CASIDSGSKNTGELFF
>TRBV6-5|.|.|TRBJ1-5|15
TGTGCCAGCAAGAGAGGACAGCGAGACAATCAGCCCCAGCATTTT
CASKRGQRDNQPQHF
>TRBV18|TRBD1|.|TRBJ2-1|12
TGTGCCAGCTCACGGACAGGGGATGAGCAGTTCTTC
CASSRTGDEQFF
>TRBV11-2|.|.|TRBJ2-2|14
TGTGCCAGCAGCCCCCAGGGTGCAACCGGGGAGCTGTTTTTT
CASSPQGATGELFF
>TRBV19|TRBD1|.|TRBJ1-5|15
TGTGCCAGTAGTATCCGGACAGGGGGACATCAGCCCCAGCATTTT
CASSIRTGGHQPQHF
>TRBV6-5|.|once|TRBJ2-5|15
TGTGCCAGCGGACCCCACCGACAGGTTCAAGAGACCCAGTACTTC
CASGPHRQVQETQYF
>TRBV6-5|.|.|TRBJ1-6|15
TGTGCCAGCAGTCTAGACGGAGGGAATAGGTCACCCCTCCACTTT
CASSLDGGNRSPLHF
>TRBV7-7|TRBD2|.|TRBJ2-5|14
TGTGCCAGCAGCTTAGGCGGGGGGGCGGAGACCCAGTACTTC
CASSLGGGAETQYF
>TRBV7-6|TRBD2|.|TRBJ2-3|16
TGTGCCAGCAGCTCCCGAGCGGGGGGGCCAGCAGATACGCAGTATTTT
CASSSRAGGPADTQYF
>TRBV18|TRBD2|.|TRBJ2-1|15
TGTGCCAGCTCACCATCTAGCGGGGGGCAGAATGAGCAGTTCTTC
CASSPSSGGQNEQFF
>TRBV6-5|.|.|TRBJ1-2|13
TGTGCCAGCGGGCGAGCAGGGCCCTATGGCTACACCTTC
CASGRAGPYGYTF
>TRBV5-6|TRBD1|.|TRBJ1-1|15
TGTGCCAGCAGCTTACTACAGGGGGCGGCCACTGAAGCTTTCTTT
CASSLLQGAATEAFF
>TRBV24-1|.|.|TRBJ2-5|15
TGTGCCACCAGTGATTCGGGCCGAGGGCAAGAGACCCAGTACTTC
CATSDSGRGQETQYF
>TRBV3-1/TRBV3-2|.|.|TRBJ1-2|15
TGTGCCAGCAGCCAAGGACGACAGGTCTCTTATGGCTACACCTTC
CASSQGRQVSYGYTF
>TRBV29-1|TRBD2|.|TRBJ2-3|13
TGCAGCGTTGAGGGACTAGCAAGAGATACGCAGTATTTT
CSVEGLARDTQYF
>TRBV6-5|.|.|TRBJ1-2|12
TGTGCCAGCAGCAAGGACATCTATGGCTACACCTTC
CASSKDIYGYTF
>TRBV5-1|TRBD1|.|TRBJ1-1|15
TGCGCCAGCAGCTTGGACTCTGGACAGGGGATTGAAGCTTTCTTT
CASSLDSGQGIEAFF
>TRBV3-1/TRBV3-2|TRBD2|.|TRBJ2-5|14
TGTGCCAGCGCGAAAGGTTCTCGGGGGGGCGATCAGTACTTC
CASAKGSRGGDQYF
>TRBV5-1|.|.|TRBJ2-1|15
TGCGCCAGCAGCTTGACCGGCCAACAGTACAATGAGCAGTTCTTC
CASSLTGQQYNEQFF
>TRBV10-3|TRBD2|.|TRBJ2-1|15
TGTGCCATCAGTGAGTTGGTAGCGGGAGGGGGTGAGCAGTTCTTC
CAISELVAGGGEQFF
>TRBV6-6|TRBD1|.|TRBJ1-1|11
TGTGCCGCAGGGGGCAACACTGAAGCTTTCTTT
CAAGGNTEAFF
>TRBV7-2|.|.|TRBJ2-5|13
TGTGCCAGCAGCTTAAACAGGGCGGAGACCCAGTACTTC
CASSLNRAETQYF
>TRBV3-1/TRBV3-2|TRBD2|.|TRBJ2-3|14
TGTGCCAGCAGCCAAGTTCTAGCGGTATATACGCAGTATTTT
CASSQVLAVYTQYF
>TRBV5-8|TRBD2|.|TRBJ2-1|16
TGTGCCAGCAGCATCGGACTAGCTGTATATGAGAATGAGCAGTTCTTC
CASSIGLAVYENEQFF
>TRBV5-1|TRBD1|few|TRBJ1-1|14
TGCGCCAGCAGCTCCTGGACAGGGAGCACTGAAGCTTTCTTT
CASSSWTGSTEAFF
>TRBV12-3/TRBV12-4|TRBD1|once|TRBJ1-2|13
TGTGCCAGCAGGGAACAGGGGGAGGAGGGCTACACCTTC
CASREQGEEGYTF
>TRBV16|TRBD1|few|TRBJ1-2|15
TGTGCCAGCAGCCAATTCCTCGGGACAGGGAATGGCTACACCTTC
CASSQFLGTGNGYTF
>TRBV7-3|TRBD2|.|TRBJ2-1|16
TGTGCCAGCAGCTTAACCGGGACTAGCGGGAGTCGGGAGCAGTTCTTC
CASSLTGTSGSREQFF
>TRBV28|.|few|TRBJ1-1|12
TGTGCCAGCTTATCGGGGACACATGAAGCTTTCTTT
CASLSGTHEAFF
>TRBV2|.|.|TRBJ1-2|15
TGTGCCAGCAGTTGGTCTACAGTACTTGCAGTGGGCTACACCTTC
CASSWSTVLAVGYTF
>TRBV29-1|.|.|TRBJ2-5|11
TGCAGCGTTTCCGGGGAAGAGACCCAGTACTTC
CSVSGEETQYF
>TRBV23-1|.|once|TRBJ1-2|12
TGCGCCAGCAGTCAGCGCACCGGGTCCCCACTCTTC
CASSQRTGSPLF
>TRBV28|TRBD1|.|TRBJ1-5|15
TGTGCCAGCAGAACAGGGGGCGAGTGGAATCAGCCCCAGCATTTT
CASRTGGEWNQPQHF
>TRBV28|.|.|TRBJ1-2|13
TGTGCCAGCAGGGGACCGGGGGACTATGGCTACACCTTC
CASRGPGDYGYTF
>TRBV5-1|.|.|TRBJ2-2|15
TGCGCCAGCAGCACCCAAGACACCTACACCGGGGAGCTGTTTTTT
CASSTQDTYTGELFF